The 18 T cell receptor beta chains below were found in one sample sequenced in a study of T cell changes during pregnancy in multiple sclerosis (dated by TCRdb to the late 2010s). Libraries were prepared through the immunoSEQ multiplex PCR assay. TCRdb's version of the immuneACCESS table is confined to in-frame rearrangements and falls short of the full clone set. An unresolved V gene accounts for under half of the shortfall where checked; the remainder is of unknown origin. Present in this sample are about 51,000 clones, roughly 94% of which were seen just once. The ten largest clonotypes hold just under 0.6% of the sample. This specimen was CD4+ T cells from peripheral blood mononuclear cells, taken in the second trimester of pregnancy. Every receptor here comes from a female donor with multiple sclerosis, enrolled in a pregnancy study.

This clone showed up just a few times. The CDR3 protein is CASTAGFSTDTQYF. The CDR3, as DNA: TGTGCCAGCACTGCGGGATTTAGCACAGATACGCAGTATTTT. The chain combines TRBV14 with TRBJ2-3; weak D call: TRBD2 (6 bases). CDR3 size: 14 residues. Germline V gene sequence: CDR1 SGHDN, CDR2 FVKESK. Between the trimmed V and J ends, which lost 7 bases and 0 bases, there was a span of 11 bases.

The V and J genes are TRBV5-4 and TRBJ1-1; 7 positions match TRBD1. V trimming: 3 bases; J trimming: 1 base; junction bases outside the gene matches: 3. Looked up from germline, CDR1 is SGHNT and CDR2 is YYREEE (reference sequence). The CDR3 contains 14 residues. The CDR3 spells CASSSNRGNTEAFF. The CDR3 DNA sequence: TGTGCCAGCAGCTCGAACAGGGGGAACACTGAAGCTTTCTTT. The entire variable domain, with the rest obtained from reference TRBV5-4 and TRBJ1-1, is as follows: ETGVTQSPTHLIKTRGQQVTLRCSSQSGHNTVSWYQQALGQGPQFIFQYYREEENGRGNFPPRFSGLQFPNYSSELNVNALELDDSALYLCASSSNRGNTEAFFGQGTRLTVV.

This rearrangement joins TRBV7-2 to TRBJ2-2, with D possibly TRBD1 on 6 matching bases. The V end lost 3 bases, the J end lost 5 bases, and 10 bases lay between the germline ends. The CDR3 runs to 14 residues. Germline CDR1 and CDR2: SGHTA and FQGNSA. CDR3 bases: TGTGCCAGCAGCTTGTACAGGGAGACCGGGGAGCTGTTTTTT. It encodes CASSLYRETGELFF.

To note about this clone: A junction end diverges from the germline sequence, so it may reflect a read error. The chain recombines TRBV11-3 with TRBJ2-1; D unclear. CDR3 length: 9 residues. CDR1 and CDR2 (germline): SGHNT, YENEEA. Written as DNA, the CDR3 is TGTGCCAGCAGAACTCGACGGGTCTTC. Amino acids: CASRTRRVF. The complete variable domain, with remaining parts taken from reference TRBV11-3 and TRBJ2-1, reads EAGVVQSPRYKIIEKKQPVAFWCNPISGHNTLYWYLQNLGQGPELLIRYENEEAVDDSQLPKDRFSAERLKGVDSTLKIQPAELGDSAVYLCASRTRRVFGPGTRLTVL.

The chain links TRBV5-5 to TRBJ1-1; unclear D gene. The germline V gene has CDR1 SGHKS and CDR2 YYEKEE (reference sequence). The CDR3 totals 15 residues. V was trimmed by 2 bases and J by 4 bases, leaving 15 bases between them. The DNA for the CDR3 is TGTGCCAGCAGCTTCGACACACCGCCAAGCACTGAAGCTTTCTTT. This sequence encodes CASSFDTPPSTEAFF.

This clone was recorded only once. The chain links TRBV15 to TRBJ1-2, with D possibly matching TRBD1 (5 bases). The V end lost 8 bases, the J end lost 0 bases, and 13 bases lay between the germline ends. Germline CDR1 LNHNV, CDR2 YYDKDF (reference sequence). CDR3 length: 14 residues. This CDR3 is CATSGGVANYGYTF. CDR3 nucleotides: TGTGCCACCTCGGGGGGGGTAGCTAACTATGGCTACACCTTC.

The chain uses TRBV19 and TRBJ2-7, with TRBD1 as a possible D gene (5 bases). V dropped 7 bases and J dropped 1 base, with 11 bases sitting between them. Germline lookup yields CDR1 LNHDA and CDR2 SQIVND (reference sequence). This CDR3 has 13 residues. The CDR3 loop reads CASTDIFSYEQYF. Here the CDR3 DNA reads TGTGCCAGTACGGACATATTTTCCTACGAGCAGTACTTC. The full variable domain, with the rest looked up from reference TRBV19 and TRBJ2-7, is DGGITQSPKYLFRKEGQNVTLSCEQNLNHDAMYWYRQDPGQGLRLIYYSQIVNDFQKGDIAEGYSVSREKKESFPLTVTSAQKNPTAFYLCASTDIFSYEQYFGPGTRLTVT.

This chain links TRBV11-1 with TRBJ1-5; D ambiguous. V dropped 1 base and J dropped 2 bases, with 9 bases sitting between them. The CDR3 is made up of 15 amino acids. Germline loops: CDR1 SGHAT, CDR2 FQDESV (reference sequence). CDR3 nucleotides: TGTGCCAGCAGCTTAGGAAGTACAGGCAATCAGCCCCAGCATTTT. Residues: CASSLGSTGNQPQHF.

This rearrangement joins TRBV19 to TRBJ2-1, with TRBD2 matching 9 bases. The J segment lost 4 bases and the V segment lost 9 bases, leaving 13 bases of the junction unmatched. The CDR3 has 16 amino acids. Germline lookup yields CDR1 LNHDA and CDR2 SQIVND (reference sequence). CDR3 coding DNA: TGTGCCAGCAGCGATTTCCTAGCGGGGAAGTACAATGAGCAGTTCTTC. It codes for CASSDFLAGKYNEQFF.

The chain carries TRBV7-9 and TRBJ1-5, with D possibly being TRBD1 (6 bases). The CDR3 consists of 15 residues. The germline V gene has CDR1 SEHNR and CDR2 FQNEAQ (reference sequence). The V end lost 5 bases, the J end lost 5 bases, and 16 bases lay between the germline ends. The CDR3 DNA follows: TGTGCCAGCAGCCCCGGAAACACAGGGCATCAGCCCCAGCATTTT. It encodes CASSPGNTGHQPQHF.

J is TRBJ1-3 and V is TRBV7-2; D unclear. The CDR3 contains 14 residues. V gave up 5 bases and J gave up 1 base, with 9 bases separating them. CDR1 and CDR2 (germline): SGHTA, FQGNSA. The CDR3 reads CASSRRVSGNTIYF. The CDR3 DNA reads as TGTGCCAGCAGCCGAAGAGTATCTGGAAACACCATATATTTT.

This rearrangement joins TRBV30 to TRBJ1-1, with 8 positions matching TRBD1. In germline, CDR1 is GTSNPN, CDR2 SVGIG (reference sequence). The CDR3 is made up of 12 amino acids. V was pared by 3 bases and J by 8 bases, with 5 bases of the junction left unmatched. The chain's CDR3 is CAWSFTGGEAFF. DNA of the CDR3: TGTGCCTGGAGCTTTACAGGGGGGGAAGCTTTCTTT.

Turning to this clone: The CDR3 does not end in the conserved phenylalanine or tryptophan, so this is likely a read error. It is unclear where the CDR3 begins or ends on the DNA, so no DNA is shown, and the CDR3 is as TCRdb lists it. This rearrangement joins TRBV7-2 to TRBJ2-6; the D call in the table, TRBD1, was not verified against the DNA. Germline assignment: CDR1 SGHTA and CDR2 FQGNSA. The CDR3 totals 8 residues, both ends included. The CDR3 spells CASSLVGQ.

The gene calls are TRBV5-5 and TRBJ2-7; no reliable D call. Between the trimmed V and J ends, which lost 4 bases and 6 bases, there was a span of 14 bases. Germline loops: CDR1 SGHKS, CDR2 YYEKEE (reference sequence). CDR3 size: 13 residues. The CDR3 DNA follows: TGTGCCAGCAGCCCTACTGATGTCGGCGAGCAGTACTTC. Translating gives CASSPTDVGEQYF. The full variable domain, its missing parts supplied by reference TRBV5-5 and TRBJ2-7, is DAGVTQSPTHLIKTRGQQVTLRCSPISGHKSVSWYQQVLGQGPQFIFQYYEKEERGRGNFPDRFSARQFPNYSSELNVNALLLGDSALYLCASSPTDVGEQYFGPGTRLTVT.

This chain connects TRBV7-2 to TRBJ1-2; 7 nucleotides agree with TRBD1. J gave up 7 bases and V 4 bases, and 6 bases lay outside the gene matches. The CDR3 has 13 amino acids. Germline V gene sequence: CDR1 SGHTA, CDR2 FQGNSA. In nucleotides, the CDR3 is TGTGCCAGCAGCTCCCGACAGGGTCCTGGCTACACCTTC. It encodes CASSSRQGPGYTF.

The chain recombines TRBV19 with TRBJ1-5, with 8 bases identical to TRBD1. The V gene end was trimmed by 9 bases and the J gene end by 7 bases; junction bases not matched to a gene: 8. The length of the CDR3 is 13 residues. The germline V gene has CDR1 LNHDA and CDR2 SQIVND (reference sequence). CDR3 coding DNA: TGTGCCAGCATGGACAGGGCAGAGCAGCCCCAGCATTTT. Translating it yields CASMDRAEQPQHF.

The gene calls are TRBV29-1 and TRBJ1-4; D is possibly TRBD1 (5 bases). Trimming cost V 5 bases and J 9 bases, with 13 bases left between them. This CDR3 contains 12 residues. Germline CDR1 SQVTM, CDR2 ANQGSEA. DNA for the CDR3: TGCAGCGTTATCCAGGGTCGGCAAAAACTGTTTTTT. This sequence encodes CSVIQGRQKLFF. The entire variable domain, with the rest obtained from reference TRBV29-1 and TRBJ1-4, is as follows: SAVISQKPSRDICQRGTSLTIQCQVDSQVTMMFWYRQQPGQSLTLIATANQGSEATYESGFVIDKFPISRPNLTFSTLTVSNMSPEDSSIYLCSVIQGRQKLFFGSGTQLSVL.

The chain couples TRBV6-5 to TRBJ1-2, with D perhaps TRBD1 (5 bases). Per the germline V gene, CDR1 is MNHEY and CDR2 is SVGAGI. Trimming stripped 5 bases from V and 5 bases from J, with 15 bases between. The CDR3 covers 14 residues. The CDR3 protein is CASSPGDGGYGYTF. In DNA form, the CDR3 reads TGTGCCAGCAGTCCCGGGGACGGGGGGTATGGCTACACCTTC.